Detailed here is one T cell receptor beta chain. What it binds is not known. This record comes from a study of cytomegalovirus exposure and HLA in healthy donors. Notes on the study in general: Researchers counted around 160 TCR beta chains as cytomegalovirus-associated. A later analysis found first-cohort TCR clusters tended to co-occur in the 100 to 150 validation repertoires. A classifier reportedly called cytomegalovirus status with high sensitivity and specificity.

Profiling relied on immunoSEQ multiplex PCR, and the TCRdb table lists in-frame clones only, not all of them. Seen here are 150,000 to 200,000 clones, more than 75% observed once, and the top ten hold approximately 2.6%. The CDR3 extends over 12 amino acids. CDR1 and CDR2 (germline): MNHEY, SMNVEV (reference sequence). This TCR derives from a man between 18 and 35 years old in good health and CMV-seropositive. The chain is built from TRBV27 and TRBJ1-2; D call uncertain. Sequences were obtained from PBMCs. CDR3 loop: CAPPRVNYGYTF. Written as DNA, the CDR3 is TGTGCACCCCCTCGGGTTAACTATGGCTACACCTTC.